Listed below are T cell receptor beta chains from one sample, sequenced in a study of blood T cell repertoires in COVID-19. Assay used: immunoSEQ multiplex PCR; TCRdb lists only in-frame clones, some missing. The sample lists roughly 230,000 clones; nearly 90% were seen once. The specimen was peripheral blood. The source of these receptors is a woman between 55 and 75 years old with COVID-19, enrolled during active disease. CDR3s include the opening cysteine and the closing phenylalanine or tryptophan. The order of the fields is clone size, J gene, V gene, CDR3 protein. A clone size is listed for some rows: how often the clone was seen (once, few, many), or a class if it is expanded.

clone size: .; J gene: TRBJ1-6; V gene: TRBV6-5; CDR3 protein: CASSIDRGHSPLHF
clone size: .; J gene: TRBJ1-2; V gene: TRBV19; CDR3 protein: CASSTLGGRPRYGYTF
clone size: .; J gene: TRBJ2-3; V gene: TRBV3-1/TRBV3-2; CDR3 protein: CASSPWTSGTDTQYF
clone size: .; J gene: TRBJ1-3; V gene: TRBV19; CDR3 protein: CASSMAGGSGNTIYF
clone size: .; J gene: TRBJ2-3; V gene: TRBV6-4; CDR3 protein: CASSDSARGGVDTQYF
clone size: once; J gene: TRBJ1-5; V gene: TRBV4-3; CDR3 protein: CASSQDPRDKPQHF
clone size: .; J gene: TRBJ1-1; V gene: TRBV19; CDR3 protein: CASSIRGTGATNTEAFF
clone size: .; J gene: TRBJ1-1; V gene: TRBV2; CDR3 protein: CASSLGQGGSEAFF
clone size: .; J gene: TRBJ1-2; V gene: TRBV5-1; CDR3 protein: CASSLSQGYGYTF
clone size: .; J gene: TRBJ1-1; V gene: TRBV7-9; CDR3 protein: CASSFWRTEAFF
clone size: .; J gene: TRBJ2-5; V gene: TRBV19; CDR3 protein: CASSMGLGGTQYF
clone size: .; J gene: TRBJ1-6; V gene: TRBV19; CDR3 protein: CASSISGQGSGSPLHF
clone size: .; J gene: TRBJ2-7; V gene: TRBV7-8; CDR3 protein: CASSLAPRGSDEQYF
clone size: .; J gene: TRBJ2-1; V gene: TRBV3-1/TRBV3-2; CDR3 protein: CASSQTSQGYEQFF
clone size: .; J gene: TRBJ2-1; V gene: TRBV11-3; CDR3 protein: CASSFSGGSNEQFF
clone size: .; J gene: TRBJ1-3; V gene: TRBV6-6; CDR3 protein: CASSPGGYGNTIYF